The 27 T cell receptor beta chains in this list originate from one sample, sequenced in a study of T cell repertoires in aging, cancer and after chemotherapy (dated by TCRdb to about 2019). Genomic DNA extracted from peripheral blood, rather than sorted cells or RNA, was used as the source for amplification of TCR beta rearrangements. The listed sequencing device is Illumina MiSeq. Rearranged TRB sequences spanning V, D and J segments were amplified by multiplex touch-down PCR using a mixed TRB-A/B primer pool. Using fastp at Q25 and MiXCR, TCRdb reprocessed the public reads and kept productive beta chains. One record per CDR3 amino acid sequence lists the most common genes and DNA. The sample includes roughly 8,000 distinct CDR3 sequences, with about 35% observed a single time. The ten largest make up 5% of the sample. What was sequenced was blood. Every receptor here comes from a human donor in good health.

J is TRBJ2-2 and V is TRBV19, with D perhaps assigned TRBD1 or TRBD2 (5 bases each). V shed 3 bases and J shed 3 bases, with 20 bases lying between them. Germline loops: CDR1 LNHDA, CDR2 SQIVND (reference sequence). This CDR3 is built from 18 residues. DNA of the CDR3: TGTGCCAGTAGTATCCTGAGTCGGGATAGGGGATACACCGGGGAGCTGTTTTTT. Translated, it gives CASSILSRDRGYTGELFF.

The chain is built from TRBV27 and TRBJ1-6; TRBD1 matches 8 bases. The V gene's germline CDR1 is MNHEY and CDR2 SMNVEV (reference sequence). The ends lost 6 bases at V and 7 bases at J; junction bases unmatched: 8. This CDR3 is built from 15 residues. Here the CDR3 reads CASRPPWTGNSPLHF. Written as DNA, the CDR3 is TGTGCCAGCAGACCTCCCTGGACAGGGAATTCACCCCTCCACTTT.

The J gene is TRBJ1-4, the V gene TRBV29-1; a possible D gene is TRBD1 (6 bases). Trimming removed 2 bases at V and 10 bases at J, with 20 bases between. CDR3 length equals 15 residues. Germline lookup yields CDR1 SQVTM and CDR2 ANQGSEA. The DNA of the CDR3 is TGCAGCGTTGAATGGCGTGTGGAAAGGGGGGGAAAACTGTTTTTT. It yields the protein CSVEWRVERGGKLFF.

The chain employs TRBV6-2 or TRBV6-3 and TRBJ2-1; D call uncertain. V was cut by 0 bases and J by 1 base, with 7 bases left in between. Germline CDR1 reads MNHEY; CDR2 reads SVGEGT. This CDR3 has 15 amino acids. The CDR3 protein is CASSYSPESYNEQFF. CDR3 DNA sequence: TGTGCCAGCAGTTACTCCCCCGAGTCCTACAATGAGCAGTTCTTC.

The chain has TRBV6-5 and TRBJ1-5, with TRBD1 identical over 10 bases. With 7 bases clipped from V and 9 bases from J, the junction kept 12 bases outside the gene matches. The germline V gene has CDR1 MNHEY and CDR2 SVGAGI. This CDR3 has 15 amino acids. The CDR3 DNA reads as TGTGCCAGCATAAGCGGGACAGGGGCCGCAACGCCCCAGCATTTT. The encoded protein is CASISGTGAATPQHF.

The count of this clonotype is one. The CDR3 bases are TGTGCCAGCTCAGCTAGACAGGGGCGCCTTGGGGAGACCCAGTACTTC. This translates into CASSARQGRLGETQYF. The rearrangement joins TRBV18 to TRBJ2-5; 8 nucleotides line up with TRBD1. The CDR3 spans 16 residues. The germline V gene encodes CDR1 KGHSH and CDR2 LQKENI. V shed 5 bases and J 5 bases; nucleotides not matched to a gene: 13.

This clonotype has more than one count but fewer than ten. The chain is built from TRBV12-3 or TRBV12-4 and TRBJ1-2, with TRBD1 matching over 8 bases. This CDR3 region has 17 residues. V shed 6 bases and J 4 bases; nucleotides not matched to a gene: 16. The CDR3 DNA is TGTGCCAGCAGCACGGACAGGGAAGAATATATAGGCTATGGCTACACCTTC. This translates into CASSTDREEYIGYGYTF.

DNA of the CDR3: TGTGCCAGCAGAGACCCGGACAGGGGAAACAAGTTCTTC. It yields the protein CASRDPDRGNKFF. The rearrangement joins TRBV6-1 to TRBJ2-1; 9 nucleotides line up with TRBD1. Germline values: CDR1 MNHNS, CDR2 SASEGT. Trimming removed 6 bases from V and 14 bases from J; junction bases left unmatched: 11. The CDR3 totals 13 residues.

This chain joins TRBV27 and TRBJ1-5; no firm D call. This CDR3 comprises 13 residues. The germline CDR1 and CDR2 sequences are MNHEY and SMNVEV (reference sequence). The V end lost 6 bases, the J end lost 0 bases, and 6 bases lay between the germline ends. This chain's CDR3 is CASSSSSNQPQHF. Here the CDR3 DNA reads TGTGCCAGCAGCTCCTCTAGCAATCAGCCCCAGCATTTT.

The chain has TRBV6-1 and TRBJ2-3; 8 bases line up with TRBD1. This CDR3 comprises 14 residues. Trimming took 7 bases from V and 3 from J; bases not matched to a gene: 6. CDR1 is MNHNS and CDR2 is SASEGT in the germline V gene. CDR3 DNA sequence: TGTGCCAGCAAAGGGACAGGCGATACAGATACGCAGTATTTT. It specifies CASKGTGDTDTQYF.

The sample holds a few counts of this clonotype. V gene TRBV5-1 combines with J gene TRBJ2-3, with 8 bases fitting TRBD1. V shed 3 bases, J shed 2 bases, and the junction held 5 bases outside the gene matches. The CDR3 spans 15 residues. The V gene's germline CDR1 is SGHRS and CDR2 YFSETQ. The CDR3 sequence: CASSSGTGDTDTQYF. The CDR3 bases are TGCGCCAGCAGCTCAGGGACAGGAGACACAGATACGCAGTATTTT.

Comments on this clonotype: A much larger clone is a single base away; this may be a read error. J is TRBJ2-3 and V is TRBV5-6, with 10 nucleotides matching TRBD2. Looked up from germline, CDR1 is SGHDT and CDR2 is YYEEEE. This CDR3 has 16 residues. This chain's CDR3 is CASSRREREGTDTKYF. For the CDR3, the DNA is TGTGCCAGCAGCCGCCGGGAGCGGGAGGGCACAGATACGAAGTATTTT.

The chain uses TRBV27 and TRBJ2-1; TRBD2 matches at 9 bases. Germline lookup yields CDR1 MNHEY and CDR2 SMNVEV (reference sequence). The CDR3 runs to 17 residues. J gave up 4 bases and V 8 bases, and 15 bases lay outside the gene matches. CDR3 sequence reads: CASAGLREGPIYNEQFF. CDR3 coding DNA: TGTGCCAGCGCCGGGTTGCGGGAGGGCCCCATTTACAATGAGCAGTTCTTC.

The chain employs TRBV6-2 or TRBV6-3 and TRBJ2-7, with 11 bases identical to TRBD1. This CDR3 contains 17 residues. V gave up 2 bases and J gave up 2 bases; unmatched junction bases: 8. In germline, CDR1 is MNHEY, CDR2 SVGEGT. CDR3: CASSYRTGGPTTYEQYF. The CDR3 nucleotides read TGTGCCAGCAGTTACCGGACAGGGGGCCCTACCACCTACGAGCAGTACTTC.

This clonotype counts as medium-sized. CDR3 amino acids: CASSFRGSETQYF. The DNA of the CDR3 is TGTGCCAGCAGTTTTCGGGGATCAGAGACCCAGTACTTC. The chain employs TRBV12-3 or TRBV12-4 and TRBJ2-5; tentatively, D is TRBD2 (5 bases). The CDR3 loop spans 13 amino acids. V was pared by 3 bases and J by 4 bases, with 9 bases between.

In this sample, this clonotype turned up a few times. The rearrangement links TRBV29-1 to TRBJ2-7; 7 nucleotides align to TRBD1. This CDR3 is 14 amino acids long. CDR1 and CDR2 from the germline V gene are SQVTM and ANQGSEA. The V and J ends lost 6 bases and 0 bases, in that order; junction bases with no gene match: 8. The CDR3 loop reads CSVQRDSDSYEQYF. CDR3 bases: TGCAGCGTCCAAAGGGACAGCGACTCCTACGAGCAGTACTTC.

V usage is TRBV6-1 and J usage is TRBJ1-6, with D possibly matching TRBD1 (5 bases). The V gene's germline CDR1 is MNHNS and CDR2 SASEGT. Trimming stripped 3 bases from V and 9 bases from J, with 15 bases between. The CDR3 covers 15 residues. CDR3 sequence: CASSENLLGGSPLHF. Written as DNA, the CDR3 is TGTGCCAGCAGTGAGAATCTCCTTGGGGGTTCACCCCTCCACTTT.

Of note for this clonotype: Its ends do not fully match the called genes, so a read error is possible. The chain carries TRBV19 and TRBJ2-1; D possibly matches TRBD1 or TRBD2 (5 bases each). This CDR3 is built from 15 residues. CDR1 LNHDA and CDR2 SQIVND come from the germline V gene (reference sequence). The CDR3: CDSSIVWGTQNEQFF. CDR3 nucleotide sequence: TGTGACAGTAGTATCGTGTGGGGGACCCAAAATGAGCAGTTCTTC.

The chain links TRBV18 to TRBJ2-1, with 7 bases aligning to TRBD1. The CDR3 length is 13 residues. The V gene end was trimmed by 4 bases and the J gene end by 5 bases; junction bases not matched to a gene: 2. CDR1 and CDR2 from the germline V gene are KGHSH and LQKENI. The CDR3 sequence is CASSRGQNNEQFF. CDR3 coding DNA: TGTGCCAGCTCACGGGGACAGAACAATGAGCAGTTCTTC.

By proportion, this clonotype is medium-sized. V gene TRBV19 combines with J gene TRBJ2-2; D not certain. Germline loops: CDR1 LNHDA, CDR2 SQIVND (reference sequence). The CDR3 has 14 amino acids. The V end lost 7 bases, the J end lost 1 base, and 10 bases lay between the germline ends. The CDR3 DNA reads TGTGCCAGTAAGCCCCTAGGGAACACCGGGGAGCTGTTTTTT. Protein product: CASKPLGNTGELFF.

The chain carries TRBV10-3 and TRBJ2-2, with D perhaps matching TRBD1 (5 bases). V lost 6 bases and J lost 3, with 8 bases in between. CDR1 and CDR2 from the germline V gene are ENHRY and SYGVKD. This CDR3 comprises 13 residues. The DNA of the CDR3 is TGTGCCATCAGGGGCAGGGACACCGGGGAGCTGTTTTTT. Its translation: CAIRGRDTGELFF.

By frequency in the sample, this clonotype is medium-sized. This chain connects TRBV19 to TRBJ2-5, with 9 positions matching TRBD1. Per germline, CDR1 LNHDA and CDR2 SQIVND (reference sequence). V gave up 7 bases and J gave up 4 bases; unmatched junction bases: 7. The CDR3 covers 14 residues. The CDR3 region is CASIRDRARETQYF. CDR3 DNA: TGTGCCAGTATCCGGGACAGGGCTAGAGAGACCCAGTACTTC.

This chain joins TRBV7-9 and TRBJ2-1; the D gene is possibly TRBD2 (7 bases). The CDR3 spans 14 residues. Per the germline V gene, CDR1 is SEHNR and CDR2 is FQNEAQ (reference sequence). V was trimmed by 7 bases and J by 13 bases, leaving 23 bases between them. This CDR3 is CASTPILGQRDQFF. The CDR3 bases are TGTGCCAGCACCCCGATCCTAGGACAGCGGGATCAGTTCTTC.

Turning to this clonotype: This sequence may be a read error, since a much larger clone differs from it by one base. The V gene is TRBV19, the J gene TRBJ2-5; D remains unclear. V was shortened by 7 bases and J by 6 bases, with 24 bases between the two germline ends. The CDR3 consists of 16 residues. Germline lookup yields CDR1 LNHDA and CDR2 SQIVND (reference sequence). The CDR3 DNA reads as TGTGCCAGTACCCAGAGGTTAGGCCTCAGGCCGAAGACCCAGTACTTC. It translates to CASTQRLGLRPKTQYF.

The CDR3 loop reads CASSLAAGGGETQYF. The DNA for the CDR3 is TGTGCCAGCAGCTTGGCGGCGGGGGGTGGAGAGACCCAGTACTTC. V usage is TRBV7-9 and J usage is TRBJ2-5; 8 bases are shared with TRBD2. Germline V gives CDR1 SEHNR, CDR2 FQNEAQ (reference sequence). CDR3 size: 15 residues. V was pared by 3 bases and J by 4 bases, with 7 bases of the junction left unmatched.

This clonotype was seen a few times. The rearrangement joins TRBV19 to TRBJ1-1; 10 nucleotides agree with TRBD1. The junction had 6 bases not matched to a gene; V was cut back by 5 bases and J by 6 bases. The CDR3 is made up of 14 amino acids. Germline V gene data show CDR1 as LNHDA and CDR2 as SQIVND (reference sequence). In nucleotides, the CDR3 is TGTGCCAGTAGTCAACCGGGACAGGGGTCTGAAGCTTTCTTT. As protein: CASSQPGQGSEAFF.

This clonotype was detected only a few times. The CDR3 protein is CASRMMDGEQYF. In DNA, the CDR3 is TGTGCCAGCAGAATGATGGACGGCGAGCAGTACTTC. This chain joins TRBV6-2 or TRBV6-3 and TRBJ2-7; D unresolved. V was trimmed by 6 bases and J by 6 bases, leaving 12 bases between them. Germline CDR1 and CDR2: MNHEY and SVGEGT. CDR3 size: 12 residues.